What follows describes a single TCR beta chain. This clonotype was seen at least ten times. It lacks a known antigen. The record has no base qualities; no much larger clone is one base away. What this sample's time point label stands for: pre-sensitization, week 0. The treatment or condition tag for this specimen amounts to: therapeutic diphenylcyclopropenone sensitization with weekly scalp DPC. Unfractionated whole blood was collected in Tempus Blood RNA tubes, and total RNA was extracted from that blood. At every patch-test visit, the blood draw took place before the patch test was put on. Patients were eligible if aged 18 to 70, diagnosed with alopecia and judged suitable for DPC therapy, and pregnant patients were excluded. The method was RACE. The reads were generated on a NextSeq 500. Library preparation attached unique molecular identifiers to individual cDNA molecules for quantitative, reproducible TCR counting. Turning to the authors' computational methods: The median number of TCRs per sample was some 100,000, ranging from roughly 20,000 to 700,000. The Decombinator software suite was used to annotate the V, J and CDR3 of the TCR reads. For PS versus PT1 abundance plots, all samples were subsampled to the same number of TCRs (28,000). TCRs were defined as expanded if absent before sensitization and observed at least eight times at the 2-week time point. TCRdb cleaned the public reads at Q25 with fastp, built clones with MiXCR and kept in-frame beta chains. Every entry covers one CDR3 protein and lists the most common genes and DNA from its rows. These V and J calls originate from TCRdb's pipeline instead of the authors' own analysis. This sample has roughly 34,000 distinct CDR3 sequences in its table, and over 9% of those were observed once. Together, the top ten hold 25% to 30% of the sample.

This specimen belongs to a study of human T cells and chemical hapten exposure (dated by TCRdb to the early 2020s). About the full investigation: For sensitization, 2% DPC in acetone was applied to an approximately 2 cm by approximately 2 cm area of upper inner arm skin. Patients additionally received weekly therapeutic DPC doses to the scalp throughout the approximately 25-week study period. Patch testing on the upper back used Finn chambers containing 0.01% DPC, with scoring done after 6 days according to International Contact Dermatitis Research Group standards. The mostly female patient cohort included alopecia areata with under or over 50% scalp involvement, alopecia totalis and alopecia universalis. The libraries were sequenced as a pool, and the TCR yield per sample differed mostly because of small variations in library volumes within the pool. The study tracked peripheral blood TCR repertoire changes in vivo during primary and secondary sensitization to the hapten diphenylcyclopropenone (DPC) in alopecia patients. Patient blood was sampled pre-sensitization (week 0) and at 2, 6 and about 24 weeks after DPC sensitization. For TCR sequencing, blood came from twenty-nine alopecia patients at anywhere from one to four time points (pre-sensitization, 2, 6 and 24 weeks). From each blood RNA sample, both TCR alpha and TCR beta chains were sequenced.

Study-level results and caveats: Significantly more large CDR3 similarity clusters were formed by expanded TCRs than by pre-sensitization or healthy control sets, consistent with antigen-driven responses. Patch test score was positively correlated with the number of PT1 expanded TCRs, with significance at thresholds 8, 16 and 32 but not at 4. Alopecia, a presumed autoimmune disease, was present in all patients, so the immune response of the patients might differ from that of healthy individuals. After repeated subsampling, changes were observed in the strength of the expansion versus patch-test correlation and in the threshold at which the correlation became significant. DPC sensitization did not change how many TCRs were above 1 in 1000 frequency, and no evidence was found of alterations in global repertoire structure.

The clonotype was recovered from a man aged 45 to 65 with alopecia areata. Some clones in this sample may be carry-over from other donors' samples. Specimen: whole blood, collected in connection with sensitization to the hapten diphenylcyclopropenone (DPC).

This receptor carries the CDR3 CASSAWDGRTSGRALPGANVLTF. The DNA sequence is given as TGTGCCAGCAGTGCCTGGGACGGGAGAACTAGCGGGAGGGCCCTCCCTGGGGCCAACGTCCTGACTTTC. The rearranged chain carries TRBV28 and TRBJ2-6; 13 nucleotides in the junction match TRBD2. From V the trimming removes 5 bases and from J it removes 2 bases, while the gene matches leave 21 bases of the junction unaccounted for. The CDR3 sequence holds 23 residues, the cysteine and phenylalanine included. Solely the CDR3 DNA is kept, with 69 bases framed from the first base. In the germline V gene, CDR1 corresponds to MDHEN and CDR2 to SYDVKM.